The 14 T cell receptor beta chains in this list originate from one sample, sequenced in a study of control samples from healthy donors and cancer patients (dated by TCRdb to 2020 to 2022). Libraries were built with the immunoSEQ multiplex PCR assay. As stored in TCRdb, this immuneACCESS dataset retains in-frame rearrangements with V and J assigned. A fraction of the clones does not appear; measured against another copy, unresolved V genes explain less than half of the discrepancy, and the remainder lacks a known reason. For this sample there are under 150,000 clones; about 87% appear just once. Jointly, the top ten make up 3.4% of the sample. The sequencing sample was made of blood. The source is a man in his forties or fifties in good health.

The V call is TRBV7-7, the J call TRBJ2-1; TRBD1 matches at 7 bases. The CDR3 totals 14 residues. Germline values: CDR1 SSHAT, CDR2 FNYEAQ (reference sequence). With V trimmed by 2 bases and J by 7 bases, 5 bases remained unmatched. As DNA, the CDR3 is TGTGCCAGCAGCTTATGGACAGGCGATAATGAGCAGTTCTTC. Encoded protein: CASSLWTGDNEQFF.

The count of this clone is one. This chain connects TRBV5-4 to TRBJ1-4; 7 nucleotides line up with TRBD1. The trim removed 0 bases at V and 0 bases at J, leaving 8 bases unmatched. CDR1 and CDR2 (germline): SGHNT, YYREEE (reference sequence). The CDR3 is 18 amino acids. CDR3 coding DNA: TGTGCCAGCAGCTTGGGTCTCCGACAGGGCGCAACTAATGAAAAACTGTTTTTT. This sequence encodes CASSLGLRQGATNEKLFF.

V usage is TRBV6-6 and J usage is TRBJ1-4; 7 nucleotides agree with TRBD1. Looked up from germline, CDR1 is MNHNY and CDR2 is SVGAGI (reference sequence). This CDR3 is 15 amino acids long. Trimming took 6 bases from V and 1 from J; bases not matched to a gene: 5. The CDR3 nucleotides are TGTGCCAGCAGGACAGGGTCGGGAACTAATGAAAAACTGTTTTTT. Its translation: CASRTGSGTNEKLFF.

The chain combines TRBV12-3 or TRBV12-4 with TRBJ2-1; no definite D call. The length of the CDR3 is 13 residues. Trimming removed 1 base from V and 3 bases from J, with 4 bases in between. CDR3 residues: CASSLGLYNEQFF. CDR3 DNA sequence: TGTGCCAGCAGTTTAGGGCTCTACAATGAGCAGTTCTTC.

This chain joins TRBV19 and TRBJ2-7; no definite D call. V lost 4 bases, J lost 5 bases, and 9 bases lay in between. This CDR3 region has 12 residues. In germline, CDR1 is LNHDA, CDR2 SQIVND (reference sequence). The CDR3 region has the DNA TGTGCCAGTAGTACCGACCCGGACGAGCAGTACTTC. It encodes CASSTDPDEQYF. Full variable domain (remainder filled in from reference TRBV19 and TRBJ2-7): DGGITQSPKYLFRKEGQNVTLSCEQNLNHDAMYWYRQDPGQGLRLIYYSQIVNDFQKGDIAEGYSVSREKKESFPLTVTSAQKNPTAFYLCASSTDPDEQYFGPGTRLTVT.

This sequence joins TRBV11-2 and TRBJ2-7, with D possibly matching TRBD2 (7 bases). The V and J ends lost 3 bases and 3 bases respectively, with 15 bases between them. The CDR3 has 15 amino acids. CDR1 is SGHAT and CDR2 is FQNNGV in the germline V gene. Here the CDR3 DNA reads TGTGCCAGCAGCTTCAAAGGGGGGGGGCTCTACGAGCAGTACTTC. It encodes CASSFKGGGLYEQYF.

The gene calls are TRBV24-1 and TRBJ1-6; D uncertain. Germline CDR1 and CDR2: KGHDR and SFDVKD. The CDR3 runs 13 residues. Between the trimmed V and J ends, which lost 9 bases and 0 bases, there was a span of 5 bases. The CDR3 sequence is CATASSYNSPLHF. CDR3 in DNA: TGTGCCACCGCGAGCTCCTATAATTCACCCCTCCACTTT.

The rearrangement uses TRBV6-4 and TRBJ2-3; 8 bases are a match to TRBD2. V was clipped by 4 bases and J by 1 base; unmatched bases: 4. The CDR3 sequence is 15 residues long. CDR1 and CDR2 from the germline V gene are MRHNA and SNTAGT. The DNA of the CDR3 is TGTGCCAGCAGTGCCGGGGGGGCAGGCACAGATACGCAGTATTTT. Protein product: CASSAGGAGTDTQYF.

The chain uses TRBV3-1 (or the pseudogene TRBV3-2) and TRBJ2-3; D not certain. Germline CDR1 reads LGHDT; CDR2 reads YNNKEL (reference sequence). The CDR3 loop spans 12 amino acids. V was trimmed by 0 bases and J by 3 bases, leaving 1 base between them. The CDR3 region has the DNA TGTGCCAGCAGCCAAGAAACAGATACGCAGTATTTT. Translating it yields CASSQETDTQYF.

The chain recombines TRBV7-2 with TRBJ1-2; a possible D gene is TRBD1 (5 bases). V was pared by 0 bases and J by 13 bases, with 15 bases between. Germline CDR1 reads SGHTA; CDR2 reads FQGNSA. CDR3 length equals 13 residues. Here the CDR3 DNA reads TGTGCCAGCAGCTTAGCGGGGACGATTGGTTTCACCTTC. It codes for CASSLAGTIGFTF.

The chain carries TRBV15 and TRBJ1-6; D call uncertain. Germline V gene sequence: CDR1 LNHNV, CDR2 YYDKDF (reference sequence). The CDR3 is 16 amino acids. V lost 0 bases and J lost 0, with 6 bases in between. The CDR3 here is CATSRDSDSYNSPLHF. CDR3 in DNA: TGTGCCACCAGCAGAGATAGTGACTCCTATAATTCACCCCTCCACTTT. The entire variable domain, with the rest obtained from reference TRBV15 and TRBJ1-6, is as follows: DAMVIQNPRYQVTQFGKPVTLSCSQTLNHNVMYWYQQKSSQAPKLLFHYYDKDFNNEADTPDNFQSRRPNTSFCFLDIRSPGLGDTAMYLCATSRDSDSYNSPLHFGNGTRLTVT.

This clone has only one observation. The CDR3 DNA sequence: TGTGCCATCAGTGAGCCGCGGGACAGCAACACTGAAGCTTTCTTT. Protein product: CAISEPRDSNTEAFF. This chain links TRBV10-3 with TRBJ1-1, with 7 bases identical to TRBD1. The ends lost 2 bases at V and 2 bases at J; junction bases unmatched: 5. The CDR3 has 15 amino acids. From germline, CDR1 is ENHRY and CDR2 SYGVKD.

In this sample, this clone turned up once. The chain joins TRBV10-1 to TRBJ1-1; 12 bases are a match to TRBD1. The CDR3 spans 15 residues. Germline lookup yields CDR1 WNHNN and CDR2 SYGVQD (reference sequence). V was clipped by 6 bases and J by 7 bases; unmatched bases: 9. The CDR3 DNA follows: TGCGCCAGCAGACCGGGGACAGGGGGCCGGGGTGAAGCTTTCTTT. Translated, it gives CASRPGTGGRGEAFF.

This clone occurred many times. This sequence joins TRBV6-4 and TRBJ2-3; the match to TRBD2 covers 9 bases. The ends lost 4 bases at V and 4 bases at J; junction bases unmatched: 9. Germline assignment: CDR1 MRHNA and CDR2 SNTAGT. This CDR3 comprises 16 residues. The CDR3 nucleotides read TGTGCCAGCAGTGCTCTTAGCGGGGGCCCCCCAGATACGCAGTATTTT. Protein sequence: CASSALSGGPPDTQYF.